This TCR beta chain was sequenced during a study of Graves' ophthalmopathy and Graves' hyperthyroidism. V was clipped by 3 bases and J by 5 bases; unmatched bases: 6. This CDR3 region has 15 residues. Researchers took RNA transcripts and amplified TCR beta CDR3 regions from them. First-round RT-PCR with HTBI primers preceded a second-round multiplex PCR. Each CDR3 protein gets one entry after TCRdb re-called the multiplex PCR reads with MiXCR. This table has hundreds of thousands of distinct CDR3 sequences, 20% to 25% appearing once. The sample holds many counts of this clonotype. Input material: peripheral blood. The chain combines TRBV12-3 or TRBV12-4 with TRBJ2-2; 7 nucleotides match TRBD1. This clonotype originated in a woman aged 18-29 years with stable Graves' hyperthyroidism. Some clones in this sample may be carry-over from other donors' samples. The CDR3 is CASSLRQGGTGELFF. The CDR3 DNA sequence: TGTGCCAGCAGTTTGAGACAGGGTGGGACCGGGGAGCTGTTTTTT.